This T cell receptor (beta chain) was sequenced for a study of blood T cell repertoires in COVID-19. Looking at the study overall: The United States, Italy and Spain supplied acute and convalescent COVID-19 samples. From T cells, B-cell-depleted T cells, or PBMCs came the material, which was cDNA or gDNA.

The table lists this clone with a few counts. Authors' processing steps: Estimation of nucleated cell counts relied on the amplification of reference gene primers. Using immunoSEQ multiplex PCR, the repertoire was profiled, and TCRdb retains in-frame clones only, with some absent. The V and J calls and the clone size are those of that table, but D and trimming were determined from the DNA. Of about 120,000 clones in the sample, around 76% are singletons; the top ten hold about 2.5%. Germline CDR1 LNHDA, CDR2 SQIVND (reference sequence). Trimming took 1 base from V and 4 from J, leaving 14 bases between them. The CDR3 covers 15 residues.

The receptor was derived from a man between 65 and 85 years old with acute or convalescent COVID-19. Material for sequencing was peripheral blood. The genes are TRBV19 and TRBJ2-7; D perhaps matches TRBD2 (6 bases). DNA of the CDR3: TGTGCCAGTAGTATAGGTGGGGGGAGCCGTTACGAGCAGTACTTC. This gives the protein CASSIGGGSRYEQYF.